Following are 21 T cell receptor beta chains from one sample sequenced in a study of response to subunit inactivated influenza vaccine. TCRdb called the RT-PCR reads again in MiXCR, with one record for every CDR3 protein. The table lists about 530,000 distinct CDR3 sequences, roughly 12% of them singletons, with about 10% in the top ten. This material consisted of PBMCs from blood, taken on the day of vaccination. Receptors originate from a man aged 45-65 years who received an inactivated influenza vaccine.

This clonotype was observed a handful of times. The chain recombines TRBV19 with TRBJ1-2; the match to TRBD1 covers 9 bases. The ends lost 6 bases at V and 2 bases at J; junction bases unmatched: 13. The CDR3 sequence is 17 residues long. Germline assignment: CDR1 LNHDA and CDR2 SQIVND (reference sequence). The CDR3 DNA is TGTGCCAGTAGACCGGGACAGGGAGGTGGTGTAAACTATGGCTACACCTTC. Its protein product is CASRPGQGGGVNYGYTF.

This clonotype appeared a few times. V is TRBV6-1 and J is TRBJ1-1; 9 bases are shared with TRBD1. The V and J ends lost 7 bases and 5 bases, in that order; junction bases with no gene match: 8. The CDR3 has 14 residues. Germline CDR1 reads MNHNS; CDR2 reads SASEGT. The CDR3 loop reads CASNPQGAYTEAFF. The CDR3, as DNA: TGTGCCAGCAACCCACAGGGGGCATATACTGAAGCTTTCTTT.

In this sample, this clonotype turned up a few times. This chain connects TRBV7-8 to TRBJ1-2, with TRBD1 matching 9 bases. V shed 5 bases and J 0 bases; nucleotides not matched to a gene: 7. The CDR3 extends over 16 amino acids. In germline, CDR1 is SGHVS, CDR2 FQNEAQ. The CDR3 loop reads CASSLTGGGSNYGYTF. The CDR3 DNA sequence: TGTGCCAGCAGCCTCACAGGGGGCGGCTCTAACTATGGCTACACCTTC.

This clonotype has a count of ten or more. V gene TRBV9 combines with J gene TRBJ2-7; the match to TRBD2 covers 7 bases. This CDR3 spans 13 amino acids. Unmatched junction bases numbered 5, after V lost 4 bases and J lost 4 bases. CDR1 is SGDLS, CDR2 YYNGEE, per germline. CDR3 residues: CASSPGLVYEQYF. The CDR3 DNA reads TGTGCCAGCAGCCCCGGACTAGTGTACGAGCAGTACTTC.

This chain links TRBV3-1 with TRBJ2-7; D unclear. V lost 3 bases and J 1 base, leaving 7 bases between the germline ends. CDR3 length equals 13 residues. Germline CDR1 is LGHDT and CDR2 is YNNKEL (reference sequence). The CDR3 DNA follows: TGTGCCAGCAGCCACGCTTCTTCCTACGAGCAGTACTTC. This codes for CASSHASSYEQYF.

This clonotype came up once. The chain employs TRBV27 and TRBJ2-5, with D tentatively TRBD2 (6 bases). CDR3 length: 14 amino acids. Between the trimmed V and J ends, which lost 7 bases and 4 bases, there was a span of 16 bases. Looked up from germline, CDR1 is MNHEY and CDR2 is SMNVEV (reference sequence). CDR3: CASKPLRGGETQYF. CDR3 nucleotides: TGTGCCAGCAAGCCGCTAAGGGGAGGAGAGACCCAGTACTTC.

There are many counts of this clonotype. This rearrangement joins TRBV6-2 or TRBV6-3 to TRBJ2-7; no clear D. Trimming shortened V by 4 bases and J by 3 bases, and 7 bases separated the two germline ends. Germline V CDR1 and CDR2: MNHEY, SVGEGT. The CDR3 is made up of 12 amino acids. In DNA, the CDR3 is TGTGCCAGCAGTTTCTCCTACTACGAGCAGTACTTC. Translated: CASSFSYYEQYF.

This clonotype has a count of ten or more. DNA of the CDR3: TGTGCCAGCAGCTTAAGCAGGGGGCGAGGGAACACTGAAGCTTTCTTT. It encodes CASSLSRGRGNTEAFF. The genes are TRBV11-2 and TRBJ1-1; 8 positions match TRBD1. J gave up 1 base and V 2 bases, and 6 bases lay outside the gene matches. Per germline, CDR1 SGHAT and CDR2 FQNNGV. The CDR3 extends over 16 amino acids. Full variable domain (rest looked up from reference TRBV11-2 and TRBJ1-1): EAGVAQSPRYKIIEKRQSVAFWCNPISGHATLYWYQQILGQGPKLLIQFQNNGVVDDSQLPKDRFSAERLKGVDSTLKIQPAKLEDSAVYLCASSLSRGRGNTEAFFGQGTRLTVV.

This clonotype was found a few times. The chain is built from TRBV20-1 and TRBJ2-2; D is undetermined. From germline, CDR1 is DFQATT and CDR2 SNEGSKA (reference sequence). The V and J ends lost 3 bases and 2 bases respectively, with 7 bases between them. The CDR3 consists of 13 residues. For the CDR3, the DNA is TGCAGTGCTAGGGGCCTTAACACCGGGGAGCTGTTTTTT. Amino acid sequence: CSARGLNTGELFF.

This sequence joins TRBV28 and TRBJ2-3; TRBD1 or TRBD2 may be the D gene (5 bases each). The length of the CDR3 is 16 residues. Per germline, CDR1 MDHEN and CDR2 SYDVKM. Trimming pared 8 bases from V and 2 bases from J, leaving 20 bases between. CDR3 in amino acids: CASATRGQGATDTQYF. The CDR3 coding sequence is TGTGCCAGCGCCACGCGAGGGCAGGGTGCCACAGATACGCAGTATTTT.

The rearrangement joins TRBV18 to TRBJ2-1; 9 bases match TRBD1. The V and J ends lost 2 bases and 9 bases, in that order; junction bases with no gene match: 2. Germline V gene data show CDR1 as KGHSH and CDR2 as LQKENI. The CDR3 covers 13 residues. The CDR3 region is CASSPGQGSEQFF. The DNA for the CDR3 is TGTGCCAGCTCACCAGGACAGGGGTCTGAGCAGTTCTTC.

This clonotype was seen at least ten times. This sequence joins TRBV4-3 and TRBJ2-5; tentative D call: TRBD2 (5 bases). The CDR3 has 13 residues. CDR1 is LGHNA and CDR2 is YSLEER in the germline V gene. The V gene lost 0 bases and the J gene lost 4 bases, with 6 bases spanning the gap. The DNA for the CDR3 is TGCGCCAGCAGCCAAGATCGGGGAGAGACCCAGTACTTC. Residues: CASSQDRGETQYF.

This clonotype was counted a few times. This sequence joins TRBV29-1 and TRBJ2-3; 11 bases fit TRBD2. In germline, CDR1 is SQVTM, CDR2 ANQGSEA. This CDR3 is built from 17 residues. V shed 0 bases, J shed 8 bases, and the junction held 13 bases outside the gene matches. The CDR3 region has the DNA TGCAGCGTTGAAGATCGGGGGCTAGCGGGGGGACAGAGTACGCAGTATTTT. Translation: CSVEDRGLAGGQSTQYF.

The V call is TRBV20-1, the J call TRBJ1-1; D is ambiguous. The CDR3 runs 14 residues. Trimming removed 1 base at V and 5 bases at J, with 14 bases between. Germline CDR1 DFQATT, CDR2 SNEGSKA (reference sequence). The CDR3 loop is CSARVLVGETEAFF. The CDR3 DNA reads TGCAGTGCTAGAGTTTTGGTCGGGGAAACTGAAGCTTTCTTT.

The DNA for the CDR3 is TGCAGTGCTAGAACGGGACAGGGTTACGAGCAGTACTTC. This codes for CSARTGQGYEQYF. V and J are TRBV20-1 and TRBJ2-7; 9 positions match TRBD1. The germline CDR1 and CDR2 sequences are DFQATT and SNEGSKA (reference sequence). CDR3 length: 13 amino acids. The V and J ends lost 2 bases and 4 bases, in that order; junction bases with no gene match: 3.

The chain carries TRBV25-1 and TRBJ1-6; unclear D gene. The CDR3 consists of 14 residues. V was trimmed by 10 bases and J by 4 bases, leaving 14 bases between them. CDR1 and CDR2 from the germline V gene are MGHDK and SYGVNS. In DNA, the CDR3 is TGTGCCATTACGACTGTGACTTATAATTCACCCCTCCACTTT. Amino acid sequence: CAITTVTYNSPLHF.

Only a few counts were recorded for this clonotype. This chain links TRBV30 with TRBJ1-6, with unresolved D. Looked up from germline, CDR1 is GTSNPN and CDR2 is SVGIG (reference sequence). The CDR3 length is 13 residues. The V and J ends lost 4 bases and 5 bases respectively, with 9 bases between them. The CDR3 loop reads CAWTETNNSPLHF. CDR3 nucleotides: TGTGCCTGGACCGAGACTAATAATTCACCCCTCCACTTT.

This chain joins TRBV11-2 and TRBJ2-3; weak D call: TRBD2 (7 bases). Trimming took off 8 bases at V and 13 bases at J, with 16 bases between the two ends. Germline V CDR1 and CDR2: SGHAT, FQNNGV. CDR3 length equals 11 residues. CDR3 amino acids: CASDRGAWKYF. CDR3 coding DNA: TGTGCCAGCGACCGGGGGGCTTGGAAGTATTTT.

The chain has TRBV5-4 and TRBJ2-1, with 8 bases aligning to TRBD1. Looked up from germline, CDR1 is SGHNT and CDR2 is YYREEE (reference sequence). The CDR3 is 16 amino acids. J gave up 3 bases and V 3 bases, and 8 bases lay outside the gene matches. CDR3 coding DNA: TGTGCCAGCAGCTCAGGGGGACAGGACCTCTACAATGAGCAGTTCTTC. Amino acid sequence: CASSSGGQDLYNEQFF. The variable domain in full, completed from reference TRBV5-4 and TRBJ2-1, reads ETGVTQSPTHLIKTRGQQVTLRCSSQSGHNTVSWYQQALGQGPQFIFQYYREEENGRGNFPPRFSGLQFPNYSSELNVNALELDDSALYLCASSSGGQDLYNEQFFGPGTRLTVL.

The V call is TRBV29-1, the J call TRBJ2-5; D remains unclear. The CDR3 length is 13 residues. Trimming left V 4 bases short and J 3 bases short, with 12 bases between. Looked up from germline, CDR1 is SQVTM and CDR2 is ANQGSEA. The chain's CDR3 is CSVAQIREETQYF. The CDR3, as DNA: TGCAGCGTTGCGCAGATCCGGGAAGAGACCCAGTACTTC. The variable domain in full, completed from reference TRBV29-1 and TRBJ2-5, reads SAVISQKPSRDICQRGTSLTIQCQVDSQVTMMFWYRQQPGQSLTLIATANQGSEATYESGFVIDKFPISRPNLTFSTLTVSNMSPEDSSIYLCSVAQIREETQYFGPGTRLLVL.

The chain has TRBV10-3 and TRBJ2-2; D is unresolved. The CDR3 has 13 residues. The germline V and J ends were trimmed by 6 bases and 6 bases, with 11 bases remaining between them. Germline loops: CDR1 ENHRY, CDR2 SYGVKD. The CDR3 spells CAIRPATAGELFF. The DNA for the CDR3 is TGTGCCATCAGGCCTGCTACGGCCGGGGAGCTGTTTTTT.